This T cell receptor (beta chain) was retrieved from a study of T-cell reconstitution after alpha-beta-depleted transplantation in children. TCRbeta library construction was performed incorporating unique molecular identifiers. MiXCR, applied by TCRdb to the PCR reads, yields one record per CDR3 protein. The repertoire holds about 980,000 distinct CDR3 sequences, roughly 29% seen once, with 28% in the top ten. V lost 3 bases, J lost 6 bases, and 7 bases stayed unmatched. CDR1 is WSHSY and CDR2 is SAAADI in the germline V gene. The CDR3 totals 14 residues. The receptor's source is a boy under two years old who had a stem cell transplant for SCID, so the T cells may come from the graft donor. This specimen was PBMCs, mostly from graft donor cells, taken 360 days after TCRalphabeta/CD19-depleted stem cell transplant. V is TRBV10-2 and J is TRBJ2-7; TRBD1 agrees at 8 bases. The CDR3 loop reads CASSDWQGATEQYF. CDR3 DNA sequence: TGCGCCAGCAGTGATTGGCAGGGGGCAACCGAGCAGTACTTC.